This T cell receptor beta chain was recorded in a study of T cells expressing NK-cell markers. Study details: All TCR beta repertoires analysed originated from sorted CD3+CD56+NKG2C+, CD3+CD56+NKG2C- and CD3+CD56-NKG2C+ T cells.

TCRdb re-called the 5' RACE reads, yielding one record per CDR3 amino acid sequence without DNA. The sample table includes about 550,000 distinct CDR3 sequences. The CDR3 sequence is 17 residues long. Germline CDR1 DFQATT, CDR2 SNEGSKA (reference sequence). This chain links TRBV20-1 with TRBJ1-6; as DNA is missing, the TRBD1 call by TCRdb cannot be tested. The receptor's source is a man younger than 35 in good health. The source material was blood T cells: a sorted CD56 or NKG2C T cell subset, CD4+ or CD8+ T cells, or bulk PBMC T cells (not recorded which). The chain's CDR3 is CSAPLGRKATYNSPLHF.